Below are 30 T cell receptor beta chains sequenced from a single sample in a study of lymphopenia after photon versus proton radiotherapy. Some clones are missing from TCRdb's copy, which holds only in-frame ones; the method was immunoSEQ multiplex PCR. The table has roughly 4,800 clones, 85% to 90% seen once; the top ten hold 15% to 20%. Sequencing used peripheral blood, obtained from a patient treated with photon-based radiotherapy. These receptors were obtained from a man between 25 and 39 years old with gastric cancer.

The CDR3 sequence: CASSPPGTSGRGEQFF. The DNA of the CDR3 is TGTGCCAGCAGCCCACCAGGGACTAGCGGGAGAGGCGAGCAGTTCTTC. The chain combines TRBV9 with TRBJ2-1, with TRBD2 matching over 14 bases. Germline loops: CDR1 SGDLS, CDR2 YYNGEE. CDR3 length: 16 amino acids. The V gene end was trimmed by 4 bases and the J gene end by 10 bases; junction bases not matched to a gene: 10.

V usage is TRBV5-6 and J usage is TRBJ2-1; TRBD1 might be the D (6 bases). The germline V gene encodes CDR1 SGHDT and CDR2 YYEEEE. V lost 4 bases to trimming and J lost 8 bases, with 13 bases between them. This CDR3 is 13 amino acids long. CDR3 DNA sequence: TGTGCCAGCAGCATACTAACAGGGTATGAGCAGTTCTTC. Its protein product is CASSILTGYEQFF.

The chain's CDR3 is CASSRQAQGPQHF. The DNA for the CDR3 is TGTGCCAGCAGCCGACAGGCCCAAGGGCCCCAGCATTTT. V gene TRBV6-5 combines with J gene TRBJ1-5; D might be TRBD1 (6 bases). The V gene's germline CDR1 is MNHEY and CDR2 SVGAGI. Trimming left V 6 bases short and J 9 bases short, with 15 bases between. The CDR3 is 13 residues long.

V usage is TRBV11-2 and J usage is TRBJ1-6; D call uncertain. The germline V gene has CDR1 SGHAT and CDR2 FQNNGV. V was trimmed by 1 base and J by 0 bases, leaving 13 bases between them. There are 18 residues in the CDR3. CDR3 in amino acids: CASSLVVPHSSYNSPLHF. The DNA of the CDR3 is TGTGCCAGCAGCTTAGTAGTCCCTCACAGCTCCTATAATTCACCCCTCCACTTT.

The rearrangement joins TRBV19 to TRBJ1-2; D may be TRBD1 (6 bases). With 6 bases removed from V and 4 bases from J, the gap between germline ends came to 9 bases. The germline V gene encodes CDR1 LNHDA and CDR2 SQIVND (reference sequence). The CDR3 runs 12 residues. The CDR3 protein is CASRGGAYGYTF. CDR3 bases: TGTGCCAGTAGGGGGGGGGCCTATGGCTACACCTTC.

The CDR3 coding sequence is TGTGCCAGCAGTTACTCGAACAGTCATTATGGCTACACCTTC. Translated, it gives CASSYSNSHYGYTF. The genes are TRBV6-6 and TRBJ1-2; D remains ambiguous. V lost 0 bases and J 5 bases, leaving 10 bases between the germline ends. This CDR3 comprises 14 residues. The germline V gene has CDR1 MNHNY and CDR2 SVGAGI (reference sequence).

The chain employs TRBV5-1 and TRBJ1-1, with D tentatively TRBD1 (5 bases). Trimming removed 4 bases from V and 1 base from J, with 11 bases in between. The CDR3 totals 14 residues. CDR1 is SGHRS and CDR2 is YFSETQ in the germline V gene. The CDR3 region has the DNA TGCGCCAGCAGCCGGGACCCTCGGAACACTGAAGCTTTCTTT. This codes for CASSRDPRNTEAFF.

V gene TRBV2 combines with J gene TRBJ2-3; a possible D gene is TRBD2 (5 bases). Germline V gene lookup returns CDR1 SNHLY and CDR2 FYNNEI. The ends were cut back, 7 bases at V and 4 bases at J, with 9 bases in the middle. The CDR3 spans 12 residues. CDR3 DNA: TGTGCCAGCAAAAGTAGCGCAGATACGCAGTATTTT. Its translation is CASKSSADTQYF.

The rearrangement uses TRBV6-1 and TRBJ2-1, with 11 bases identical to TRBD2. With 0 bases clipped from V and 5 bases from J, the junction kept 9 bases outside the gene matches. Germline values: CDR1 MNHNS, CDR2 SASEGT. The CDR3 extends over 18 amino acids. CDR3 protein: CASSEARPSGGQNNEQFF. The DNA of the CDR3 is TGTGCCAGCAGTGAAGCGCGGCCTAGCGGGGGGCAAAACAATGAGCAGTTCTTC.

The chain has TRBV5-4 and TRBJ2-3; tentatively, D is TRBD2 (6 bases). Trimming removed 1 base from V and 2 bases from J, with 11 bases in between. CDR3 size: 15 residues. CDR1 and CDR2 (germline): SGHNT, YYREEE (reference sequence). In DNA, the CDR3 is TGTGCCAGCAGCTTGTCCGGGGGTTACACAGATACGCAGTATTTT. It codes for CASSLSGGYTDTQYF.

This chain connects TRBV15 to TRBJ2-2; 7 nucleotides match TRBD1. Trimming took 0 bases from V and 0 from J; bases not matched to a gene: 4. The CDR3 has 17 residues. Per germline, CDR1 LNHNV and CDR2 YYDKDF (reference sequence). CDR3 protein: CATSREGGYPNTGELFF. In DNA form, the CDR3 reads TGTGCCACCAGCAGAGAAGGGGGCTATCCGAACACCGGGGAGCTGTTTTTT.

This clone came up once. The chain employs TRBV6-4 and TRBJ2-3; possibly TRBD2 for D (6 bases). The CDR3 contains 14 residues. CDR1 MRHNA and CDR2 SNTAGT come from the germline V gene. The V end was cut by 8 bases, the J end by 4 bases, with 16 bases between. CDR3 coding DNA: TGTGCCAGCTCTAGGGAGGTCTCAGCAGATACGCAGTATTTT. Translated, it gives CASSREVSADTQYF.

This clone is large within its sample. The chain combines TRBV13 with TRBJ1-1; unclear D gene. The CDR3 has 15 residues. With 5 bases removed from V and 5 bases from J, the gap between germline ends came to 18 bases. The germline V gene encodes CDR1 PRHDT and CDR2 FYEKMQ (reference sequence). CDR3 sequence (DNA): TGTGCCAGCAGCATCGCTGGGTTCGTTGCGACTGAAGCTTTCTTT. Its protein product is CASSIAGFVATEAFF. The full variable domain, completed using reference TRBV13 and TRBJ1-1, is AAGVIQSPRHLIKEKRETATLKCYPIPRHDTVYWYQQGPGQDPQFLISFYEKMQSDKGSIPDRFSAQQFSDYHSELNMSSLELGDSALYFCASSIAGFVATEAFFGQGTRLTVV.

The J gene is TRBJ1-1, the V gene TRBV28; D unresolved. The V gene lost 2 bases and the J gene lost 6 bases, with 7 bases spanning the gap. The CDR3 sequence is 12 residues long. The germline V gene encodes CDR1 MDHEN and CDR2 SYDVKM. The CDR3 region has the DNA TGTGCCAGCAGTTTAGCGTTCTCTGAAGCTTTCTTT. Translating it yields CASSLAFSEAFF.

The chain joins TRBV5-6 to TRBJ1-3; D gene ambiguous. Germline V CDR1 and CDR2: SGHDT, YYEEEE. V was trimmed by 0 bases and J by 3 bases, leaving 10 bases between them. CDR3 size: 15 residues. CDR3 sequence reads: CASSLAGFGGNTIYF. The CDR3 bases are TGTGCCAGCAGCTTGGCCGGGTTTGGTGGAAACACCATATATTTT.

This chain connects TRBV25-1 to TRBJ2-6; D remains unclear. The V end lost 1 base, the J end lost 2 bases, and 6 bases lay between the germline ends. Per the germline V gene, CDR1 is MGHDK and CDR2 is SYGVNS. This CDR3 is 15 amino acids long. This chain's CDR3 is CASSEFGAGANVLTF. In DNA form, the CDR3 reads TGTGCCAGCAGTGAATTTGGGGCTGGGGCCAACGTCCTGACTTTC.

This clone was seen just once. The V gene is TRBV10-3, the J gene TRBJ2-3; tentative D call: TRBD2 (5 bases). This CDR3 has 15 residues. Per the germline V gene, CDR1 is ENHRY and CDR2 is SYGVKD. Trimming pared 0 bases from V and 2 bases from J, leaving 9 bases between. CDR3 DNA: TGTGCCATCAGTGAGTCGTGGAGGAACACAGATACGCAGTATTTT. Protein product: CAISESWRNTDTQYF.

The genes are TRBV2 and TRBJ1-6; TRBD1 is a possible D gene (5 bases). The V and J ends lost 6 bases and 9 bases respectively, with 12 bases between them. The germline CDR1 and CDR2 sequences are SNHLY and FYNNEI. CDR3 length: 13 residues. The CDR3, as DNA: TGTGCCAGCAGGGGCGGAAGGGGTTCACCCCTCCACTTT. It codes for CASRGGRGSPLHF.

The V gene is TRBV19, the J gene TRBJ2-5; 8 nucleotides agree with TRBD2. V dropped 5 bases and J dropped 1; count of bases not matched to a gene: 6. This CDR3 region has 15 residues. Germline values: CDR1 LNHDA, CDR2 SQIVND (reference sequence). CDR3 sequence (DNA): TGTGCCAGTAGTGTTAGCGGGGTAATCCAAGAGACCCAGTACTTC. Protein product: CASSVSGVIQETQYF.

The CDR3 nucleotides read TGTGCCAGCAGCCGCGGGGGGGGGACTGAAGCTTTCTTT. Residues: CASSRGGGTEAFF. This rearrangement joins TRBV14 to TRBJ1-1, with a weak D call TRBD1 (5 bases). Germline CDR1 and CDR2: SGHDN and FVKESK. V lost 4 bases and J lost 5, with 11 bases in between. The CDR3 consists of 13 residues. Complete variable domain (other parts from reference TRBV14 and TRBJ1-1): EAGVTQFPSHSVIEKGQTVTLRCDPISGHDNLYWYRRVMGKEIKFLLHFVKESKQDESGMPNNRFLAERTGGTYSTLKVQPAELEDSGVYFCASSRGGGTEAFFGQGTRLTVV.

The gene calls are TRBV7-2 and TRBJ1-2, with D unclear. The germline V gene encodes CDR1 SGHTA and CDR2 FQGNSA. V was pared by 1 base and J by 5 bases, with 8 bases between. The CDR3 spans 13 residues. CDR3 loop: CASSLVTAYGYTF. For the CDR3, the DNA is TGTGCCAGCAGCTTAGTAACTGCTTATGGCTACACCTTC.

The chain recombines TRBV29-1 with TRBJ1-1, with D possibly TRBD1 on 5 matching bases. CDR1 and CDR2 (germline): SQVTM, ANQGSEA. The ends were cut back, 6 bases at V and 1 base at J, with 9 bases in the middle. The CDR3 is 12 amino acids. As DNA, the CDR3 is TGCAGCGTCCTGACAGCGAACACTGAAGCTTTCTTT. Translated, it gives CSVLTANTEAFF. The complete variable domain, with remaining parts taken from reference TRBV29-1 and TRBJ1-1, reads SAVISQKPSRDICQRGTSLTIQCQVDSQVTMMFWYRQQPGQSLTLIATANQGSEATYESGFVIDKFPISRPNLTFSTLTVSNMSPEDSSIYLCSVLTANTEAFFGQGTRLTVV.

The chain recombines TRBV6-5 with TRBJ1-5, with 10 bases matching TRBD1. The CDR3 runs 15 residues. Germline values: CDR1 MNHEY, CDR2 SVGAGI. The V segment lost 6 bases and the J segment 6 bases; nucleotides outside the gene matches: 8. The CDR3: CASSATDRGPQPQHF. The DNA of the CDR3 is TGTGCCAGCAGCGCCACAGACAGGGGGCCTCAGCCCCAGCATTTT.

Comment on this clone: The sample holds other DNA sequences that translate to the same CDR3. The chain carries TRBV6-1 and TRBJ2-7; D unresolved. This CDR3 region has 12 residues. CDR1 is MNHNS, CDR2 SASEGT, per germline. V was cut by 3 bases and J by 3 bases, with 6 bases left in between. CDR3 protein: CASSDYGYEQYF. As DNA, the CDR3 is TGTGCCAGCAGTGACTACGGCTACGAGCAGTACTTC.

The chain couples TRBV15 to TRBJ2-7; perhaps TRBD1 as D (6 bases). The CDR3 covers 15 residues. Trimming shortened V by 0 bases and J by 4 bases, and 13 bases separated the two germline ends. Germline loops: CDR1 LNHNV, CDR2 YYDKDF (reference sequence). The CDR3 here is CATSRDIGQSYEQYF. The CDR3 DNA reads as TGTGCCACCAGCAGAGATATAGGACAGAGTTACGAGCAGTACTTC.

The chain employs TRBV27 and TRBJ2-1; no reliable D call. Germline V lookup: CDR1 MNHEY, CDR2 SMNVEV (reference sequence). The germline V and J ends were trimmed by 4 bases and 4 bases, with 5 bases remaining between them. The length of the CDR3 is 12 residues. CDR3 DNA sequence: TGTGCCAGCAGTTCTTTATACAATGAGCAGTTCTTC. It codes for CASSSLYNEQFF.

This clone showed up just once. The CDR3 DNA follows: TGTGCCAGCAGCCCCTCAGGGATATACGAGCAGTACTTC. It encodes CASSPSGIYEQYF. This chain joins TRBV6-6 and TRBJ2-7; D possibly corresponds to TRBD1 (5 bases). CDR1 MNHNY and CDR2 SVGAGI come from the germline V gene (reference sequence). The CDR3 runs 13 residues. The V end lost 6 bases, the J end lost 4 bases, and 13 bases lay between the germline ends.

This clone was found once. The CDR3 loop is CASSLGEQGRRETQYF. Written as DNA, the CDR3 is TGTGCCAGCAGCCTCGGGGAACAGGGGCGAAGGGAGACCCAGTACTTC. The chain recombines TRBV7-6 with TRBJ2-5; 7 bases map to TRBD1. Per germline, CDR1 SGHVS and CDR2 FNYEAQ. The CDR3 has 16 amino acids. Trimming took 5 bases from V and 5 from J; bases not matched to a gene: 14.

The genes are TRBV28 and TRBJ2-1; tentative D call: TRBD1 (5 bases). The V gene lost 7 bases and the J gene lost 6 bases, with 13 bases spanning the gap. CDR1 is MDHEN, CDR2 SYDVKM, per germline. The CDR3 spans 13 residues. Here the CDR3 DNA reads TGTGCCAGCAACTACCGACAGATCAATGAGCAGTTCTTC. Protein sequence: CASNYRQINEQFF.

The chain carries TRBV7-3 and TRBJ1-1, with D unresolved. V lost 2 bases, J lost 1 base, and 5 bases lay in between. Germline V CDR1 and CDR2: SGHTA, FQGTGA. The CDR3 consists of 13 residues. CDR3 in amino acids: CASSLSANTEAFF. The CDR3, as DNA: TGTGCCAGCAGCTTATCCGCGAACACTGAAGCTTTCTTT. Full variable domain (remainder filled in from reference TRBV7-3 and TRBJ1-1): GAGVSQTPSNKVTEKGKYVELRCDPISGHTALYWYRQSLGQGPEFLIYFQGTGAADDSGLPNDRFFAVRPEGSVSTLKIQRTERGDSAVYLCASSLSANTEAFFGQGTRLTVV.